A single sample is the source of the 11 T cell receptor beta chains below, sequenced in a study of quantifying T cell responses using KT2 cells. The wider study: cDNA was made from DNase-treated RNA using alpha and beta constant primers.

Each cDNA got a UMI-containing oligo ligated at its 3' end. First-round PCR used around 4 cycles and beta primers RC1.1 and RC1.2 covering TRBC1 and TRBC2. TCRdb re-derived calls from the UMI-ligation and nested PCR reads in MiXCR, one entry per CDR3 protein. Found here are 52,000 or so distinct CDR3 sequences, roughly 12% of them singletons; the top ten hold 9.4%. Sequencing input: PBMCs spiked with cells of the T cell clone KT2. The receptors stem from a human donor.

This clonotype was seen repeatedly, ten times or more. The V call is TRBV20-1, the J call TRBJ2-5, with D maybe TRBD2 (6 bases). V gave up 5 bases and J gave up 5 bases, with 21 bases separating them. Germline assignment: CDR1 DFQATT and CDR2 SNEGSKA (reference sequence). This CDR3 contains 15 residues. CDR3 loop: CSAARGAGPSETQYF. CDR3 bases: TGCAGTGCTGCCCGAGGGGCGGGGCCTTCGGAGACCCAGTACTTC.

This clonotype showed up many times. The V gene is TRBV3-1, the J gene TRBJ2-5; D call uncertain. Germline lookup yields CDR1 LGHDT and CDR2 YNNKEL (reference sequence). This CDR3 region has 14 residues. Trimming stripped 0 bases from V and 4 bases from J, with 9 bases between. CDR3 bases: TGTGCCAGCAGCCAAGAAGGGCCGAGAGAGACCCAGTACTTC. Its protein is CASSQEGPRETQYF.

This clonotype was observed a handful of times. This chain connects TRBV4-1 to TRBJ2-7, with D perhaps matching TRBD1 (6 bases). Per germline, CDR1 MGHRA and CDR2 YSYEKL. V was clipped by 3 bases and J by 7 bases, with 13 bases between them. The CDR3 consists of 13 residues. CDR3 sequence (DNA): TGCGCCAGCAGCCAGAGGACAGAAGGAGAGCAGTACTTC. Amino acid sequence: CASSQRTEGEQYF.

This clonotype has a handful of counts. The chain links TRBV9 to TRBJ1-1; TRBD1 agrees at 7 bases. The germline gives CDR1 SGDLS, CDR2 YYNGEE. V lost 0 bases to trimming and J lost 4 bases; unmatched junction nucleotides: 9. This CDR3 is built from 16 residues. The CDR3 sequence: CASSVVGGGEGTEAFF. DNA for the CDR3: TGTGCCAGCAGCGTAGTGGGAGGGGGCGAGGGCACTGAAGCTTTCTTT.

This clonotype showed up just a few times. Here the CDR3 reads CASSLGRAGQGEQFF. The CDR3 DNA sequence: TGTGCCAGCAGCTTAGGGAGGGCAGGGCAGGGTGAGCAGTTCTTC. This chain uses TRBV7-6 with TRBJ2-1; perhaps TRBD2 as D (6 bases). V lost 1 base, J lost 9 bases, and 16 bases lay in between. Germline V gene sequence: CDR1 SGHVS, CDR2 FNYEAQ. The CDR3 extends over 15 amino acids.

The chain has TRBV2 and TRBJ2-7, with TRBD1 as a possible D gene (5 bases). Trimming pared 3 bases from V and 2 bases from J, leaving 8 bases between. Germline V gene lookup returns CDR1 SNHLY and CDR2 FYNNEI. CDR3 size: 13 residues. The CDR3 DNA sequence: TGTGCCAGCAGTGATGCCAGGGCCTACGAGCAGTACTTC. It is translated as CASSDARAYEQYF.

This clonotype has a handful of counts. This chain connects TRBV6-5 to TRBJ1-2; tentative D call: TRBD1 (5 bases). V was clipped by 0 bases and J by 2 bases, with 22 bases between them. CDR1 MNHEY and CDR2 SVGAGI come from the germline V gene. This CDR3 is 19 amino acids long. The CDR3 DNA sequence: TGTGCCAGCAGTTACTCGCTTTCGATGAAATCAGGGTCCAACTATGGCTACACCTTC. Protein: CASSYSLSMKSGSNYGYTF.

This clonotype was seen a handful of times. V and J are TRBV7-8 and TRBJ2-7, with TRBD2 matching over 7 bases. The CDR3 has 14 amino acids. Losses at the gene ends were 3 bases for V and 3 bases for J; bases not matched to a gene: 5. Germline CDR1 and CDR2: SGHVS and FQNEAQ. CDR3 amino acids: CASSLVTSFYEQYF. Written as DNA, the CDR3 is TGTGCCAGCAGCTTGGTGACTAGCTTCTACGAGCAGTACTTC.

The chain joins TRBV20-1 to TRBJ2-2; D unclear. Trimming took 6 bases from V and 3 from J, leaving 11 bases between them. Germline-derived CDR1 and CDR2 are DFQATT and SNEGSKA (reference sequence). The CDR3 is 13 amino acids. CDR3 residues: CSAPFVDTGELFF. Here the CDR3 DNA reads TGCAGTGCCCCGTTCGTGGACACCGGGGAGCTGTTTTTT.

CDR3 DNA: TGTGCCAGCAGCTTAAGTGTTCTGGGAAATGAGCAGTTCTTC. It yields the protein CASSLSVLGNEQFF. The chain uses TRBV13 and TRBJ2-1; D remains ambiguous. This CDR3 contains 14 residues. Germline CDR1 reads PRHDT; CDR2 reads FYEKMQ (reference sequence). Trimming cost V 2 bases and J 7 bases, with 12 bases left between them. The full variable domain, its missing parts supplied by reference TRBV13 and TRBJ2-1, is AAGVIQSPRHLIKEKRETATLKCYPIPRHDTVYWYQQGPGQDPQFLISFYEKMQSDKGSIPDRFSAQQFSDYHSELNMSSLELGDSALYFCASSLSVLGNEQFFGPGTRLTVL.

CDR3 sequence (DNA): TGTGCCAGCAGTAAAGTGGGGAACACTGAAGCTTTCTTT. It specifies CASSKVGNTEAFF. The chain carries TRBV6-2 or TRBV6-3 and TRBJ1-1; D is ambiguous. Germline V gives CDR1 MNHEY, CDR2 SVGEGT. V lost 5 bases and J lost 1, with 8 bases in between. The CDR3 is 13 residues long.